These T cell receptor beta chains were read from a single sample in a study of T cells in Graves' hyperthyroidism and ophthalmopathy. Via MiXCR, TCRdb re-called the multiplex PCR reads, giving one row per CDR3 protein. The sample includes roughly 350,000 distinct CDR3 sequences, roughly 13% of them seen just once. Sequenced sample: blood. Receptors originate from a woman aged 25 to 39 with Graves' hyperthyroidism. CDR3s include the opening cysteine and the closing phenylalanine or tryptophan. D genes are given only for firm matches. Expanded clones are given a class, and other clones once, few, many or no size at all.

j_gene | d_gene | abundance | v_gene | CDR3nt | CDR3aa
TRBJ1-4 | - | many | TRBV28 | TGTGCCAGCACCCGAGGAATGGGACGCGAAAAACTGTTTTTT | CASTRGMGREKLFF
TRBJ2-7 | TRBD1 | - | TRBV6-2/TRBV6-3 | TGTGCCAGCAGTTACCTGCGGGACAGGGTACCCTACGGGCAGTACTTC | CASSYLRDRVPYGQYF
TRBJ2-7 | - | many | TRBV7-9 | TGTGCCAGCAGCTTTCGGTCCGAGCAGTACTTC | CASSFRSEQYF
TRBJ2-1 | TRBD2 | many | TRBV12-3/TRBV12-4 | TGTGCCAGCAGTTCGATTGCAGGGGGCTGGCTAGCGGGAGCTGAAGAGCAGTTCTTC | CASSSIAGGWLAGAEEQFF
TRBJ2-7 | - | - | TRBV30 | TGTGCCTGGAGTGTAAACATCATGCTCGGCTCCTACGAGCAGTACTTC | CAWSVNIMLGSYEQYF
TRBJ1-2 | - | - | TRBV11-2 | TGTGCCAGCACTGGACTACGGATTAGTGGCTACACCTTC | CASTGLRISGYTF
TRBJ2-2 | - | - | TRBV11-2 | TGTGCCAGCAGCTCCTTCGGGGCAGGGAAGGTCACCGGGGAGCTGTTTTTT | CASSSFGAGKVTGELFF
TRBJ2-7 | - | - | TRBV5-1 | TGCGCCAGCAGCTTCTTGCGGGAAAGCTCCTACGAGCAGTACTTC | CASSFLRESSYEQYF
TRBJ2-1 | TRBD2 | - | TRBV20-1 | TGCAGTGCGAAAGCCACTAGCGCGAGCTCCTACAATGAGCAGTTCTTC | CSAKATSASSYNEQFF
TRBJ2-7 | - | many | TRBV5-1 | TGCGCCAGCAGCAAGGACCACTACGAGCAGTACTTC | CASSKDHYEQYF
TRBJ2-1 | TRBD2 | many | TRBV29-1 | TGCAGCGTTGAAAATAGCGGGAGGGCCAGCGGTGAGCAGTTCTTC | CSVENSGRASGEQFF
TRBJ2-5 | - | few | TRBV12-3/TRBV12-4 | TGTGCCAGCAGTTCGCCTAAAGAGACCCAGTACTTC | CASSSPKETQYF
TRBJ2-7 | - | few | TRBV7-2 | TGTGCCAGCAGCTTAGGCCAGTGGGCGCTGAGCTCCTACGAGCAGTACTTC | CASSLGQWALSSYEQYF
TRBJ2-1 | - | - | TRBV30 | TGTGCCTCGCACACTAGTGGGATTGGCAATGAGCAGTTCTTC | CASHTSGIGNEQFF
TRBJ1-2 | - | many | TRBV6-5 | TGTGCCAGCAGTTACTCAGGGGACTATGGCTACACCTTC | CASSYSGDYGYTF
TRBJ2-1 | - | many | TRBV24-1 | TGTGCCACCAGTGATCAAAAACGCGGCCCCTACAATGAGCAGTTCTTC | CATSDQKRGPYNEQFF
TRBJ2-3 | - | - | TRBV3-1 | TGTGCCAGCGGCGGCAACACAGATACGCAGTATTTT | CASGGNTDTQYF
TRBJ2-5 | TRBD1 | many | TRBV2 | TGTGCCAGCACAGTCGGGACAGGGAGGGCCCAAGAGACCCAGTACTTC | CASTVGTGRAQETQYF
TRBJ1-2 | TRBD1 | - | TRBV30 | TGTGCCTGGAGTTCCACAGGGGTGTACTACACCTTC | CAWSSTGVYYTF
TRBJ2-1 | - | many | TRBV28 | TGTGCCAGCCGTCGTGGGATAAATGAGCAGTTCTTC | CASRRGINEQFF
TRBJ2-7 | TRBD2 | many | TRBV10-1 | TGCGCCAGCAGCGAGACCGGGACTAGCGGGTACGAGCAGTACTTC | CASSETGTSGYEQYF
TRBJ2-3 | - | few | TRBV5-8 | TGTGCCAGCAGCGGGGACATTGGAACAGATACGCAGTATTTT | CASSGDIGTDTQYF
TRBJ2-7 | - | few | TRBV4-1 | TGCGCCAGCAGCCAAGATCGAGCCTACGAGCAGTACTTC | CASSQDRAYEQYF
TRBJ1-5 | - | - | TRBV15 | TGTGCCACCAGCGCCTTAGGTGCCAGGACGAATCGGTATAGCAATCAGCCCCAGCATTTT | CATSALGARTNRYSNQPQHF
TRBJ2-7 | - | few | TRBV19 | TGTGCCAGTAGTATAGGAAACAGGATCTACGAGCAGTACTTC | CASSIGNRIYEQYF
TRBJ1-2 | - | few | TRBV28 | TGTGCCAGCAGTTTGGGCGGGACCAACGGTGGCTACACCTTC | CASSLGGTNGGYTF
TRBJ1-6 | - | - | TRBV20-1 | TGCAGTGCTAGGATTAGACCCGTCGTAGTGTCGGATTCACCCCTCCACTTT | CSARIRPVVVSDSPLHF
TRBJ2-5 | TRBD1 | - | TRBV19 | TGTGCCAGTAGTGAGAGACAGGGATTGAGAGAGACCCAGTACTTC | CASSERQGLRETQYF
TRBJ2-2 | - | - | TRBV6-1 | TGTGCCAGCAGTCAGCTGATGAACACCGGGGAGCTGTTTTTT | CASSQLMNTGELFF
TRBJ1-6 | - | many | TRBV28 | TGTGCCAGCAGCTCCCGAGTTATCGTTCACTCACCCCTCCACTTT | CASSSRVIVHSPLHF
TRBJ1-6 | - | many | TRBV6-1 | TGTGCCATCGGGACCGCGAGCTCCTATAATTCACCCCTCCACTTT | CAIGTASSYNSPLHF
TRBJ2-7 | TRBD1 | many | TRBV28 | TGTGCCAGCAGGGAGATGGGACAGGGATTCCACGAGCAGTACTTC | CASREMGQGFHEQYF
TRBJ2-5 | - | many | TRBV24-1 | TGTGCCACCAGTGATCCCCGGCCCGATGCGGGGGAGACCCAGTACTTC | CATSDPRPDAGETQYF
TRBJ1-5 | TRBD1 | - | TRBV30 | TGTGCCTGGAGTGAGACAGGGGAAGGGCAGCCCCAGCATTTT | CAWSETGEGQPQHF
TRBJ2-7 | TRBD1 | many | TRBV28 | TGTGCCAGCACCGGGACAGCGAGCTCCTACGAGCAGTACTTC | CASTGTASSYEQYF
TRBJ1-5 | - | - | TRBV7-6 | TGTGCCAGCAGCTTAGCAGGAACAGGGCCCAATCAGCCCCAGCATTTT | CASSLAGTGPNQPQHF
TRBJ2-5 | - | many | TRBV20-1 | TGCAGTGCTAGAGTTACGCAAGAGACCCAGTACTTC | CSARVTQETQYF
TRBJ2-5 | TRBD2 | few | TRBV20-1 | TGCAGTGCTAGTCCCGAGGACGCGGGGGGATACAGGCAAGAGACCCAGTACTTC | CSASPEDAGGYRQETQYF
TRBJ2-5 | TRBD2 | many | TRBV6-1 | TGTGCCAGCAGTCGGGGGACTAGCAGGTACCAAGAGACCCAGTACTTC | CASSRGTSRYQETQYF